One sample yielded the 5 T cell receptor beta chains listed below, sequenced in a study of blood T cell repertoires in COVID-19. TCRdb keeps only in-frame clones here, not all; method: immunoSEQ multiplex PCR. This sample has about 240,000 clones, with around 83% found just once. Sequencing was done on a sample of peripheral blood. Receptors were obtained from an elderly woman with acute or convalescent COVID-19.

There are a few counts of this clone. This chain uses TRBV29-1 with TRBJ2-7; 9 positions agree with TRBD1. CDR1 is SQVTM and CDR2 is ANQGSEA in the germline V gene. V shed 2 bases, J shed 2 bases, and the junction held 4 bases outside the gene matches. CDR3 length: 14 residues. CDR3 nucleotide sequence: TGCAGCGTTGAAACTGGGACAGGGACCTACGAGCAGTACTTC. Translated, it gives CSVETGTGTYEQYF.

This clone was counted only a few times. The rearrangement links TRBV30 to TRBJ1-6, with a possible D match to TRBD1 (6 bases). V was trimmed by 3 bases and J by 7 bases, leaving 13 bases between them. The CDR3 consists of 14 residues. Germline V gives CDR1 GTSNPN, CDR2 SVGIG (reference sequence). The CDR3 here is CAWRSGGGNSPLHF. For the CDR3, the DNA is TGTGCCTGGAGATCCGGGGGGGGCAATTCACCCCTCCACTTT.

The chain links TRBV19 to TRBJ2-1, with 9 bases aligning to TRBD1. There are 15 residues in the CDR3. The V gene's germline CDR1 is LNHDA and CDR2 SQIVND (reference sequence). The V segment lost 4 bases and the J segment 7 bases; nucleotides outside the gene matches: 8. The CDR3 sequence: CASSKSGQGRNEQFF. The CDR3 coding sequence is TGTGCCAGTAGTAAGTCGGGACAGGGTAGGAATGAGCAGTTCTTC.

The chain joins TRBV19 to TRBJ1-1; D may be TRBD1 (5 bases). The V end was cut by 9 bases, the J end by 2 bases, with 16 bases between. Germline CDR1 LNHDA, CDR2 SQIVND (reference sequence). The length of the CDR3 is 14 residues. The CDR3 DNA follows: TGTGCCAGCTATCCTAGAGGACACAACACTGAAGCTTTCTTT. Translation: CASYPRGHNTEAFF. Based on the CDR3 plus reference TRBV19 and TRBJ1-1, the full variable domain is DGGITQSPKYLFRKEGQNVTLSCEQNLNHDAMYWYRQDPGQGLRLIYYSQIVNDFQKGDIAEGYSVSREKKESFPLTVTSAQKNPTAFYLCASYPRGHNTEAFFGQGTRLTVV.

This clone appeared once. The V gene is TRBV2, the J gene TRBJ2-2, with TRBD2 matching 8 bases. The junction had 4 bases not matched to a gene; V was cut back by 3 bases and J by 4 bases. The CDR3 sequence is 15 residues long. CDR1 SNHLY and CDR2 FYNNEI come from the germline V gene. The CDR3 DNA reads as TGTGCCAGCAGTGAGCAGCGGGGGATCACCGGGGAGCTGTTTTTT. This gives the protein CASSEQRGITGELFF.